This T cell receptor (beta chain) was captured by sequencing in a study of T-cell reconstitution after alpha-beta-depleted transplantation in children. Study-wide points: The main origin of T-cell counts and diversity one year after transplant was newly produced T cells. Reportedly, alpha-beta T cells present about two months post-transplant originated from several hundred expanded clones of graft origin. Recipient T cells and thymic progenitors that survived were the source of the high TCRbeta diversity seen at day 60 in some patients.

Trimming removed 5 bases from V and 6 bases from J; junction bases left unmatched: 11. Germline V gene lookup returns CDR1 SGHTA and CDR2 FQGNSA. The CDR3 has 15 residues. The TCRbeta library was prepared with unique molecular identifiers. TCRdb reprocessed the PCR reads with MiXCR, giving one entry per CDR3 protein. The repertoire holds about 490,000 distinct CDR3 sequences, with more than 9% as singletons. This clonotype has at least ten counts. The antigen is not known. This specimen consisted of PBMCs, obtained before TCRalphabeta/CD19-depleted stem cell transplant. The rearrangement joins TRBV7-2 to TRBJ2-7, with TRBD2 matching over 9 bases. The sequence was obtained from a child aged 2-15 years with inherited bone marrow failure, due to receive a stem cell transplant. The CDR3 DNA is TGTGCCAGCAGCCCACCGGGACTAGCATTTGCCGAGCAGTACTTC. This gives the protein CASSPPGLAFAEQYF.